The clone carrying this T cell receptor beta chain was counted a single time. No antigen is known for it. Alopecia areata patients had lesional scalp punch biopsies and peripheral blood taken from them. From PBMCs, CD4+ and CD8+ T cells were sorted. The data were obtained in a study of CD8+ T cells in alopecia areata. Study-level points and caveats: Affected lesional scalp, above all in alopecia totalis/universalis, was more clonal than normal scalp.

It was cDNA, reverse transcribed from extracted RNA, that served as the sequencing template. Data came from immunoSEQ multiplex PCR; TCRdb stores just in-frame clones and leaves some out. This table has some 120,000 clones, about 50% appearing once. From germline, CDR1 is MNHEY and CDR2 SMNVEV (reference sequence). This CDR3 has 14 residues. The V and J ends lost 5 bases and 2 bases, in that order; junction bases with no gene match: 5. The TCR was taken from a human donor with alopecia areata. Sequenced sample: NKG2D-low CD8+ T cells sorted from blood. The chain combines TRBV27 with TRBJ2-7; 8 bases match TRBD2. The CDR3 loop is CASSISGITYEQYF. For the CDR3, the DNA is TGTGCCAGCAGTATTAGCGGGATCACCTACGAGCAGTACTTC.